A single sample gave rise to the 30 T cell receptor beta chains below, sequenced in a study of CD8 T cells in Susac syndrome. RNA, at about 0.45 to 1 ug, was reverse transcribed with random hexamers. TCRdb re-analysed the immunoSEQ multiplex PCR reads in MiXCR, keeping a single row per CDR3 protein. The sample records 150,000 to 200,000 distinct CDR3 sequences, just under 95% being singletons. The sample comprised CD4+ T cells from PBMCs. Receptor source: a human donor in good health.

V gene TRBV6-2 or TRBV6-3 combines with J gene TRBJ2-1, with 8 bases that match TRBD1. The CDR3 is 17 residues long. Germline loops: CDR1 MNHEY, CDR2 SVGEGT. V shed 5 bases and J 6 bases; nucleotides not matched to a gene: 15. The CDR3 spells CASSDLPSGQVRNEQFF. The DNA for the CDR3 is TGTGCCAGCAGTGACCTACCATCGGGACAGGTACGCAATGAGCAGTTCTTC.

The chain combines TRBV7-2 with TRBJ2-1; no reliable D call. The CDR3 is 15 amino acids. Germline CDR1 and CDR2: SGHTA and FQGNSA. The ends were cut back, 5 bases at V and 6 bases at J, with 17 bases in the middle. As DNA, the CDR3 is TGTGCCAGCAGCCCAGCAGGCTTTCTTGCCAATGAGCAGTTCTTC. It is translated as CASSPAGFLANEQFF.

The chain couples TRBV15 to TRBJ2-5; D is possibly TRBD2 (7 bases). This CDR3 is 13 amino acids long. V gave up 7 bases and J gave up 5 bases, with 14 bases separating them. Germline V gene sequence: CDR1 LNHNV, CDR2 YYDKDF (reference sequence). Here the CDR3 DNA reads TGTGCCACCAATCCGGGGGGCGGGGAGACCCAGTACTTC. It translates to CATNPGGGETQYF.

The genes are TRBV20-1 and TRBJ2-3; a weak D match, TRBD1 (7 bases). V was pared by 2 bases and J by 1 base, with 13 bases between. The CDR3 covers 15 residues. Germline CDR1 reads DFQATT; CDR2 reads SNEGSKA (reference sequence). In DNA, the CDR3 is TGCAGTGCTAGATCACCAGGGGGGCGCACAGATACGCAGTATTTT. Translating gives CSARSPGGRTDTQYF.

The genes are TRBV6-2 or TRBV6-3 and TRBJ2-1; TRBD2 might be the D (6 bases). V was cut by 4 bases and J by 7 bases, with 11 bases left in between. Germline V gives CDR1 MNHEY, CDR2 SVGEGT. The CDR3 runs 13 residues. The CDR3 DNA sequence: TGTGCCAGCAGTTTCATAGCGGCGAATGAGCAGTTCTTC. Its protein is CASSFIAANEQFF.

The CDR3 sequence: CSVESPPGTDTQYF. As DNA, the CDR3 is TGCAGCGTTGAATCTCCCCCCGGCACAGATACGCAGTATTTT. The chain combines TRBV29-1 with TRBJ2-3; D call uncertain. The CDR3 is made up of 14 amino acids. Deletions cut 2 bases from V and 1 base from J, with 10 bases between. The germline V gene encodes CDR1 SQVTM and CDR2 ANQGSEA.

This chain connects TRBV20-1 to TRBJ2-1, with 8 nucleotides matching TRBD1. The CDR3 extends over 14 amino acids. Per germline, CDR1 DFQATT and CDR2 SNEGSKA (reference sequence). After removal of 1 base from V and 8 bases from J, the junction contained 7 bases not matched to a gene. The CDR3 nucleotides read TGCAGTGCTAGAGGGACAGGGTCATTAGATGAGCAGTTCTTC. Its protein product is CSARGTGSLDEQFF.

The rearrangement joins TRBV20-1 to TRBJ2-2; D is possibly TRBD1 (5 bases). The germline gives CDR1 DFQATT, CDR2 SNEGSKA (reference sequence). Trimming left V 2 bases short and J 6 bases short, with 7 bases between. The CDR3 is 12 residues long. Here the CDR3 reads CSARPGPGELFF. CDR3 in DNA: TGCAGTGCTAGACCAGGGCCCGGGGAGCTGTTTTTT.

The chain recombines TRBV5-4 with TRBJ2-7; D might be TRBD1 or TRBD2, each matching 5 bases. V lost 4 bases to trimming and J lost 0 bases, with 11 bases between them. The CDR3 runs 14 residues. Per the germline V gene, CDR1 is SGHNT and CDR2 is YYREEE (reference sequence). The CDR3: CASSASGASYEQYF. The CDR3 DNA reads TGTGCCAGCAGCGCCTCCGGGGCCTCCTACGAGCAGTACTTC.

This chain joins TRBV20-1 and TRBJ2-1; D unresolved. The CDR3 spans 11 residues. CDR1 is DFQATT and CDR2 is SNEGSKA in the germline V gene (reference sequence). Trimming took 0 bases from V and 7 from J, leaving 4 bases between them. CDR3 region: CSARDWNEQFF. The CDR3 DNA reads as TGCAGTGCTAGAGATTGGAATGAGCAGTTCTTC.

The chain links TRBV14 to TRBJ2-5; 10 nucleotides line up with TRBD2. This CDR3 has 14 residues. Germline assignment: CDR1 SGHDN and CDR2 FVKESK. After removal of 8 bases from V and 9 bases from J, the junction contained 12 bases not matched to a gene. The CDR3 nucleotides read TGTGCCAGCTCAAGGACTAGCGGACCCCAGGCCCAGTACTTC. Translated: CASSRTSGPQAQYF.

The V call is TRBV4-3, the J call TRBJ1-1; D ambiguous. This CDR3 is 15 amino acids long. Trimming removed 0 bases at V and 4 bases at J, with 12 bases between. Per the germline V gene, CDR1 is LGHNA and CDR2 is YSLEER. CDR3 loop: CASSQEAAMATEAFF. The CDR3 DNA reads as TGCGCCAGCAGCCAAGAGGCGGCCATGGCCACTGAAGCTTTCTTT.

The CDR3 sequence is CASSQVAVGGYTF. In DNA, the CDR3 is TGTGCCAGCAGCCAAGTGGCGGTTGGAGGCTACACCTTC. The chain links TRBV14 to TRBJ1-2; D ambiguous. Germline V gene sequence: CDR1 SGHDN, CDR2 FVKESK. The length of the CDR3 is 13 residues. Trimming left V 1 base short and J 8 bases short, with 11 bases between.

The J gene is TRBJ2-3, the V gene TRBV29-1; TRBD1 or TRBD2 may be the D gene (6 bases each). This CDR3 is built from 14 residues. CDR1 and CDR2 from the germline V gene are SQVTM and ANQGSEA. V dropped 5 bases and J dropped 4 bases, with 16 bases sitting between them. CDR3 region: CSVRGGRTADTQYF. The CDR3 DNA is TGCAGCGTTCGTGGGGGGCGTACGGCAGATACGCAGTATTTT.

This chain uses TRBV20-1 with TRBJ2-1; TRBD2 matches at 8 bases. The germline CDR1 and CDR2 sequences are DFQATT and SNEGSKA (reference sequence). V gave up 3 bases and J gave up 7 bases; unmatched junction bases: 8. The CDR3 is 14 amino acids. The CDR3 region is CSASRTSRMNEQFF. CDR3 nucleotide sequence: TGCAGTGCTAGTCGGACTAGCAGGATGAATGAGCAGTTCTTC.

CDR3 in amino acids: CATSRDRSFSSYNEQFF. CDR3 sequence (DNA): TGTGCCACCAGCAGAGATAGGTCGTTTAGCTCCTACAATGAGCAGTTCTTC. The rearrangement uses TRBV15 and TRBJ2-1, with D unclear. Germline values: CDR1 LNHNV, CDR2 YYDKDF (reference sequence). V shed 0 bases and J shed 0 bases, with 12 bases lying between them. This CDR3 has 17 residues.

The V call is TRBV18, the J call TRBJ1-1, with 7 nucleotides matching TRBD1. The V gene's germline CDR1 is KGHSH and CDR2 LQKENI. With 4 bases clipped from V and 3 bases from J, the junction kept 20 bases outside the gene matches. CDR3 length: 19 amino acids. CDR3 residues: CASSQTIGTASRRDTEAFF. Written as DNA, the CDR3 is TGTGCCAGCTCACAGACAATAGGGACAGCCAGTAGGAGGGACACTGAAGCTTTCTTT. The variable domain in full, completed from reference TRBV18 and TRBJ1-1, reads NAGVMQNPRHLVRRRGQEARLRCSPMKGHSHVYWYRQLPEEGLKFMVYLQKENIIDESGMPKERFSAEFPKEGPSILRIQQVVRGDSAAYFCASSQTIGTASRRDTEAFFGQGTRLTVV.

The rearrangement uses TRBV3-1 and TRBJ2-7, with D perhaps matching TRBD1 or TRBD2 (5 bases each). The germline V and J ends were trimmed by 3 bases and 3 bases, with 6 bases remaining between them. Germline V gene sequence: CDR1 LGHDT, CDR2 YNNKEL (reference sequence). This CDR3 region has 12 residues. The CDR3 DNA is TGTGCCAGCAGCCAGGGGGTCTACGAGCAGTACTTC. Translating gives CASSQGVYEQYF.

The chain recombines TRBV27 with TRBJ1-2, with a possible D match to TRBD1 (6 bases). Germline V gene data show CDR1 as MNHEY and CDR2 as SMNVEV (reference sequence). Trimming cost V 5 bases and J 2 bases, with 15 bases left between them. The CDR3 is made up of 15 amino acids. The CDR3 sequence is CASSAQVQGNYGYTF. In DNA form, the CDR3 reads TGTGCCAGCAGTGCCCAAGTCCAGGGGAACTATGGCTACACCTTC.

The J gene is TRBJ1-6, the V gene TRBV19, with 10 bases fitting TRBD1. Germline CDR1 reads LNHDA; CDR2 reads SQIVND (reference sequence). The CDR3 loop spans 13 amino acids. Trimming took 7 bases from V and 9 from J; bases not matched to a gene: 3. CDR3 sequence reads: CASNGDRGSPLHF. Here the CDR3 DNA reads TGTGCCAGTAACGGGGACAGGGGTTCACCCCTCCACTTT.

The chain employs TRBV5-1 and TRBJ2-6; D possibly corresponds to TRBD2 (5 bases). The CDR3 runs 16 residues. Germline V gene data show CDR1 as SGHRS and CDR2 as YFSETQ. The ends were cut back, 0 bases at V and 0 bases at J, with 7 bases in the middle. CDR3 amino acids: CASSLGRGSGANVLTF. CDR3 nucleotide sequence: TGCGCCAGCAGCTTGGGACGGGGCTCTGGGGCCAACGTCCTGACTTTC.

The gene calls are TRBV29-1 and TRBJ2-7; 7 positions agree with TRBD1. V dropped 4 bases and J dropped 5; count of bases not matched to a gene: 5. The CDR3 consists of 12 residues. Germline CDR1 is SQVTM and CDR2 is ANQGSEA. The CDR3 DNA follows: TGCAGCGTTGCACAGGGGTCCAACGAGCAGTACTTC. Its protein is CSVAQGSNEQYF.

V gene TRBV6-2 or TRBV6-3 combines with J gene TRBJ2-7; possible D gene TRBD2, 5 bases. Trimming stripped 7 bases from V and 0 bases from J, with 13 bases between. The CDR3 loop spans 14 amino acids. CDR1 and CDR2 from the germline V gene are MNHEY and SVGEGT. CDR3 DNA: TGTGCCAGCACCCCGGACTCGAGCTCCTACGAGCAGTACTTC. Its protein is CASTPDSSSYEQYF.

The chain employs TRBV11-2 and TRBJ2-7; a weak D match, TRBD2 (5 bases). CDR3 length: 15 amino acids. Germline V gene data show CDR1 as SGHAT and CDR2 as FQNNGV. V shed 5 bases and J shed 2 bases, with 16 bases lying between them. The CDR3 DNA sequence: TGTGCCAGCAGCCCCAGATGGACGGAGGCCTACGAGCAGTACTTC. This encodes CASSPRWTEAYEQYF. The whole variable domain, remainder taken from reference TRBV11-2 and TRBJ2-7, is EAGVAQSPRYKIIEKRQSVAFWCNPISGHATLYWYQQILGQGPKLLIQFQNNGVVDDSQLPKDRFSAERLKGVDSTLKIQPAKLEDSAVYLCASSPRWTEAYEQYFGPGTRLTVT.

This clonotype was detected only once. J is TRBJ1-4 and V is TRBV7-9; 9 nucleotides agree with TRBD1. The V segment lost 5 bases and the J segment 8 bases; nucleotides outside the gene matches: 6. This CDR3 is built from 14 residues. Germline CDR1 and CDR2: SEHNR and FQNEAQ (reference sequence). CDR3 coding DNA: TGTGCCAGCAGCCAGGGACAGGGTGAAGAAAAACTGTTTTTT. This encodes CASSQGQGEEKLFF. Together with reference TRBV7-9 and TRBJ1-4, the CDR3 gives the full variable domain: DTGVSQNPRHKITKRGQNVTFRCDPISEHNRLYWYRQTLGQGPEFLTYFQNEAQLEKSRLLSDRFSAERPKGSFSTLEIQRTEQGDSAMYLCASSQGQGEEKLFFGSGTQLSVL.

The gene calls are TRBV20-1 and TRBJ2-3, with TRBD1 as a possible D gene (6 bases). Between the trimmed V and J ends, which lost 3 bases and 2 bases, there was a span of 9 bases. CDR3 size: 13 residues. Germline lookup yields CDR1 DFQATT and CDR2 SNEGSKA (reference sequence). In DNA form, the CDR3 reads TGCAGTGCTAGCCGGGACAACACAGATACGCAGTATTTT. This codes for CSASRDNTDTQYF.

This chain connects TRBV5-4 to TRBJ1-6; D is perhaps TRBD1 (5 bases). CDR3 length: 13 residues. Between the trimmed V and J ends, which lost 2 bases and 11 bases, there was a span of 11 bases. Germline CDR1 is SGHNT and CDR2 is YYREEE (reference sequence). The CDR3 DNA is TGTGCCAGCAGCTTCGGACAAGGGGCACCCCTCCACTTT. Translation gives CASSFGQGAPLHF.

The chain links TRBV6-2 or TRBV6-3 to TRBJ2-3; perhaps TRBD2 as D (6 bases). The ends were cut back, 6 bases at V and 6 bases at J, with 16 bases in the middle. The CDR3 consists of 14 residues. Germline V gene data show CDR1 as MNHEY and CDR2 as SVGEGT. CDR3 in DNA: TGTGCCAGCAGCACCCGGGAGAAGGGGGATACGCAGTATTTT. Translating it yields CASSTREKGDTQYF.

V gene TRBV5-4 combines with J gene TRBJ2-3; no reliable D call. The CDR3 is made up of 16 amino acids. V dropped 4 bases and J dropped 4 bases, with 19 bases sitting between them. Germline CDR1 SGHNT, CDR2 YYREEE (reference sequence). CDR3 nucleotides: TGTGCCAGCAGCCAACGCACAAACCCCGGCGCAGATACGCAGTATTTT. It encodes CASSQRTNPGADTQYF.

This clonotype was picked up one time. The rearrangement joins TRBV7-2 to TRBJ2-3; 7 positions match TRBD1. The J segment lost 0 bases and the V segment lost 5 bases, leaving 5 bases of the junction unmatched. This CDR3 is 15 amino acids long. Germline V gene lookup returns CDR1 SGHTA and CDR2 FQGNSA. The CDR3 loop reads CASSPGQLSTDTQYF. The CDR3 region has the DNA TGTGCCAGCAGCCCGGGACAGCTGAGCACAGATACGCAGTATTTT.